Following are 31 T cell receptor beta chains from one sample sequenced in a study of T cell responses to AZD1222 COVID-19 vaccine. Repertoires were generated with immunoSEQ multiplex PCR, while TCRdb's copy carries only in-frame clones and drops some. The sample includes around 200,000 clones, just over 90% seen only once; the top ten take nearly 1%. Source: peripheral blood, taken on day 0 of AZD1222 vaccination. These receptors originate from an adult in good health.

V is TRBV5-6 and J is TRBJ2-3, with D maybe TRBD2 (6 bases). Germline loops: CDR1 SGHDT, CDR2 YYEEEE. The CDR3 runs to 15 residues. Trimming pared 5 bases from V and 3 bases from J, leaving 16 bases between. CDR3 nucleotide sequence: TGTGCCAGCAGTCCATGGGGGGTAAGAACAGATACGCAGTATTTT. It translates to CASSPWGVRTDTQYF.

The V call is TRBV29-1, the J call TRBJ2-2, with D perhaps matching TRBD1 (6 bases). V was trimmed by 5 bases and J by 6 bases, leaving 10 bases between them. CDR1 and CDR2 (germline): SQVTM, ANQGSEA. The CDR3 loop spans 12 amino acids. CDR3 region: CSVPGGPGELFF. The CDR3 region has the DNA TGCAGCGTTCCTGGGGGCCCCGGGGAGCTGTTTTTT.

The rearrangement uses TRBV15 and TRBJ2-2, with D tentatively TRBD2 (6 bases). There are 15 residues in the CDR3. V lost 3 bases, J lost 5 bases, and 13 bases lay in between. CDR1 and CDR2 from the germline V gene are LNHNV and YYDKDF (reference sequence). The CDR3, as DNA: TGTGCCACCAGCAGCGGGGAGGAGGTTACCGGGGAGCTGTTTTTT. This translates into CATSSGEEVTGELFF.

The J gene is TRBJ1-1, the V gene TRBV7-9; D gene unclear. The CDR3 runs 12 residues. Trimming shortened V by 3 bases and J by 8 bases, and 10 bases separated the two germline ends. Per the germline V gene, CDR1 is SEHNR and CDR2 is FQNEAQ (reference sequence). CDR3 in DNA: TGTGCCAGCAGCTTGGAACTCCTCGAAGCTTTCTTT. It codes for CASSLELLEAFF.

CDR3: CASSENPTGTYGNTIYF. The DNA of the CDR3 is TGCGCCAGCAGCGAAAACCCAACAGGGACATACGGAAACACCATATATTTT. V gene TRBV5-1 combines with J gene TRBJ1-3, with D possibly TRBD1 on 6 matching bases. CDR1 is SGHRS and CDR2 is YFSETQ in the germline V gene. This CDR3 spans 17 amino acids. Trimming took off 4 bases at V and 4 bases at J, with 21 bases between the two ends.

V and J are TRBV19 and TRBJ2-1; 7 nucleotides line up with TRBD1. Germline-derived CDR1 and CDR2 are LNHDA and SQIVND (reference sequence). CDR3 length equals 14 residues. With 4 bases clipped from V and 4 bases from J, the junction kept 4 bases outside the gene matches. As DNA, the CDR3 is TGTGCCAGTAGTAAAGGGGGCGCTTACAATGAGCAGTTCTTC. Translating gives CASSKGGAYNEQFF.

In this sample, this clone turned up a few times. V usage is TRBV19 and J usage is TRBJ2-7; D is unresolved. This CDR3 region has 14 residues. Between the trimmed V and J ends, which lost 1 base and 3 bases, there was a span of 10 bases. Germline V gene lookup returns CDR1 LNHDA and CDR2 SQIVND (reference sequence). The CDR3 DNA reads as TGTGCCAGTAGTATAGGCCTTACCGGCTACGAGCAGTACTTC. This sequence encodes CASSIGLTGYEQYF.

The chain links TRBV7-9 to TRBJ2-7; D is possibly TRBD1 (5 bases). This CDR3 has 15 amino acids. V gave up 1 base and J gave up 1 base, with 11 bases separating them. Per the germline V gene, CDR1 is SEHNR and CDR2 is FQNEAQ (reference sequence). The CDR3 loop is CASSLDSGYSYEQYF. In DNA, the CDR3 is TGTGCCAGCAGCTTAGATTCAGGGTATTCCTACGAGCAGTACTTC.

The DNA of the CDR3 is TGTGCCAGCAGCTTAGTCGTCCACAAAAATGAAAAACTGTTTTTT. This translates into CASSLVVHKNEKLFF. This rearrangement joins TRBV7-8 to TRBJ1-4; no definite D call. Germline values: CDR1 SGHVS, CDR2 FQNEAQ. CDR3 size: 15 residues. V shed 1 base and J shed 5 bases, with 11 bases lying between them.

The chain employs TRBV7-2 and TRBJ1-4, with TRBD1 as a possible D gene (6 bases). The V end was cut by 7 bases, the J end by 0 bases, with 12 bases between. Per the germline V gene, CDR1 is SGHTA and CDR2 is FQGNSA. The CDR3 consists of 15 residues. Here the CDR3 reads CASKTGSATNEKLFF. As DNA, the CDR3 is TGTGCCAGCAAGACAGGTTCAGCAACTAATGAAAAACTGTTTTTT.

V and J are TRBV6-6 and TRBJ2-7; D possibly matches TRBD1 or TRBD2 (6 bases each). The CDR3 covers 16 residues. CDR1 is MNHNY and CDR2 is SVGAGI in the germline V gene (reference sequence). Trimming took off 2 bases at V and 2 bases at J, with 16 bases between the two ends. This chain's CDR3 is CASSYPMGRTAYEQYF. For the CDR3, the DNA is TGTGCCAGCAGTTACCCGATGGGGAGGACAGCCTACGAGCAGTACTTC.

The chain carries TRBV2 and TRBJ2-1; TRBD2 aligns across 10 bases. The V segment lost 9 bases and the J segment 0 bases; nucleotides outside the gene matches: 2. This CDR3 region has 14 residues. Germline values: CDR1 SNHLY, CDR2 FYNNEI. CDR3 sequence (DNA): TGTGCCAGATCTAGCGGGAGCTCCTACAATGAGCAGTTCTTC. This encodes CARSSGSSYNEQFF.

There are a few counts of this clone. The CDR3 loop reads CASSDPRGTNEKLFF. Written as DNA, the CDR3 is TGTGCCAGCAGTGATCCCAGGGGAACTAATGAAAAACTGTTTTTT. The chain is built from TRBV25-1 and TRBJ1-4, with a possible D match to TRBD1 (6 bases). V lost 3 bases and J lost 1, with 9 bases in between. This CDR3 region has 15 residues. Germline lookup yields CDR1 MGHDK and CDR2 SYGVNS.

The CDR3 nucleotides are TGTGCCAGCATGGCTAGCGGGGGAAAATACAATGAGCAGTTCTTC. It encodes CASMASGGKYNEQFF. The chain links TRBV6-5 to TRBJ2-1, with 10 bases aligning to TRBD2. Trimming at V came to 7 bases and at J to 4 bases, leaving 7 bases not matched to a gene. The germline V gene encodes CDR1 MNHEY and CDR2 SVGAGI. The CDR3 is made up of 15 amino acids.

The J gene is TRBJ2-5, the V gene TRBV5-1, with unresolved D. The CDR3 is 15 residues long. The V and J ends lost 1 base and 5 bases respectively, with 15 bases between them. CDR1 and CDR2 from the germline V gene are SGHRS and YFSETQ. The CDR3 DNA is TGCGCCAGCAGCTTGATGCCAGAGTCCCGTGAGACCCAGTACTTC. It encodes CASSLMPESRETQYF.

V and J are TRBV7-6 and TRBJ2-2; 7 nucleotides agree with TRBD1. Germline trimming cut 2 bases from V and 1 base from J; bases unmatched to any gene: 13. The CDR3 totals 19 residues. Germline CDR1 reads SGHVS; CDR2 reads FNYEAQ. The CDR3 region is CASSLSFPVRQGNTGELFF. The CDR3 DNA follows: TGTGCCAGCAGCTTATCTTTCCCAGTGAGACAGGGGAACACCGGGGAGCTGTTTTTT.

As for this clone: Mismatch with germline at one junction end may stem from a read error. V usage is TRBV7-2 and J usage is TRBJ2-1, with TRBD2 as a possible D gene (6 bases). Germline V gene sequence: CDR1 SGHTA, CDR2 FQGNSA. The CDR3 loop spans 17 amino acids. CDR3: CASSLAPLASSYNGQFF. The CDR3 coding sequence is TGTGCCAGCAGCTTAGCGCCCCTAGCGAGCTCCTACAATGGGCAGTTCTTC.

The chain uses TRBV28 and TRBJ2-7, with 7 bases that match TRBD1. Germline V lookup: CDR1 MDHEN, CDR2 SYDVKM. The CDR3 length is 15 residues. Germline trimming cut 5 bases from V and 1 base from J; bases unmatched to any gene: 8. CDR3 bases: TGTGCCAGCAGTGAGGGGGCGGCCCCTTCCTACGAGCAGTACTTC. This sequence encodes CASSEGAAPSYEQYF. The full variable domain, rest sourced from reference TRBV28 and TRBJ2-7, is DVKVTQSSRYLVKRTGEKVFLECVQDMDHENMFWYRQDPGLGLRLIYFSYDVKMKEKGDIPEGYSVSREKKERFSLILESASTNQTSMYLCASSEGAAPSYEQYFGPGTRLTVT.

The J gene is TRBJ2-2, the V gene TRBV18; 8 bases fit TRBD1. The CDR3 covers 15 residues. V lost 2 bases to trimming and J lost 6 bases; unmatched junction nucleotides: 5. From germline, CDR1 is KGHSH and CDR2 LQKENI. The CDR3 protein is CASSPRTGNSGELFF. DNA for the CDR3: TGTGCCAGCTCACCAAGGACAGGGAATTCCGGGGAGCTGTTTTTT.

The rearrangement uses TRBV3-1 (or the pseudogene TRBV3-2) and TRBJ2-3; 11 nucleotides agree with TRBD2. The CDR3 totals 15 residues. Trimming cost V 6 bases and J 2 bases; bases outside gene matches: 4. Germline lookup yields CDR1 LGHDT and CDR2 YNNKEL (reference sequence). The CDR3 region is CASSSLAGATDTQYF. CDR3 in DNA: TGTGCCAGCAGTTCACTAGCGGGGGCCACAGATACGCAGTATTTT.

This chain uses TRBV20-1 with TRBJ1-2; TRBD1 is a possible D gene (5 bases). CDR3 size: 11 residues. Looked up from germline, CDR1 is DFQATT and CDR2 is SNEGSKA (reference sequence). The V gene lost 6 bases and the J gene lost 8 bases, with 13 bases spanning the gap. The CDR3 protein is CSAGARGGYTF. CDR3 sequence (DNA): TGCAGTGCCGGGGCCCGGGGGGGCTACACCTTC.

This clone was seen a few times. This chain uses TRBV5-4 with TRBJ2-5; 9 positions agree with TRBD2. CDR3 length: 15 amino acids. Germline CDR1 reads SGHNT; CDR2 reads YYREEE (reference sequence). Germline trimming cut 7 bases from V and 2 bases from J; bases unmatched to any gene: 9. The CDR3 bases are TGTGCCAGCGGGAGGGTCGCGGGAGGGCAAGAGACCCAGTACTTC. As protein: CASGRVAGGQETQYF. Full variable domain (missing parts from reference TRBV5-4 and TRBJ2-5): ETGVTQSPTHLIKTRGQQVTLRCSSQSGHNTVSWYQQALGQGPQFIFQYYREEENGRGNFPPRFSGLQFPNYSSELNVNALELDDSALYLCASGRVAGGQETQYFGPGTRLLVL.

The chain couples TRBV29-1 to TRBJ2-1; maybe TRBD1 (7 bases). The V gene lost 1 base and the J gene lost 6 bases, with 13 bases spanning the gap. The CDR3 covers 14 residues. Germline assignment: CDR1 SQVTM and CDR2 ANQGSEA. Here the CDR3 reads CSVEGARGANEQFF. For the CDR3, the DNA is TGCAGCGTTGAAGGGGCCAGGGGGGCCAATGAGCAGTTCTTC.

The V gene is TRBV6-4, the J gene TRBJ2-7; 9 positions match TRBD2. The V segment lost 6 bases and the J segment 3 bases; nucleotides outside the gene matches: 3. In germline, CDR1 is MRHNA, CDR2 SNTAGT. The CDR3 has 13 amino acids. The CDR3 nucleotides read TGTGCCAGCAGCAGACTAGCGGACTACGAGCAGTACTTC. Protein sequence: CASSRLADYEQYF.

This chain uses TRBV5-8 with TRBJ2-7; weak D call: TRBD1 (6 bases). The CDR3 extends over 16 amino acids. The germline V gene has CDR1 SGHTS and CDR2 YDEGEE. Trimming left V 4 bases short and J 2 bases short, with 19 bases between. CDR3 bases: TGTGCCAGCAGCCACAACACAGGGCGCCTGACCTACGAGCAGTACTTC. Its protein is CASSHNTGRLTYEQYF.

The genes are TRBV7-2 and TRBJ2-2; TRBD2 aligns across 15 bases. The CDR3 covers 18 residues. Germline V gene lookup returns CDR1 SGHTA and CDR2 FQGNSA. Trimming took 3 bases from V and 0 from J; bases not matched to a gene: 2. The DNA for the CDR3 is TGTGCCAGCAGCTTGGGGACTAGCGGGGGGACGAACACCGGGGAGCTGTTTTTT. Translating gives CASSLGTSGGTNTGELFF.

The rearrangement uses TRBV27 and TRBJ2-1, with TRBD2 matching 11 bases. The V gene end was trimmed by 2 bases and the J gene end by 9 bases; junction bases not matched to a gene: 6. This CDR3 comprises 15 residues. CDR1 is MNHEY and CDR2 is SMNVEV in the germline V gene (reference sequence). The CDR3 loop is CASSLTSGRAAEQFF. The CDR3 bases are TGTGCCAGCAGTTTAACTAGCGGGAGAGCTGCTGAGCAGTTCTTC.

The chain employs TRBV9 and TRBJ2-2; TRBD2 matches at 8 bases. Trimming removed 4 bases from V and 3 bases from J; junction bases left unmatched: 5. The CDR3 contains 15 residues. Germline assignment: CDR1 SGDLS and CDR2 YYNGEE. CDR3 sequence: CASSLAGGYTGELFF. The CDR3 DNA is TGTGCCAGCAGCTTGGCGGGAGGATACACCGGGGAGCTGTTTTTT.

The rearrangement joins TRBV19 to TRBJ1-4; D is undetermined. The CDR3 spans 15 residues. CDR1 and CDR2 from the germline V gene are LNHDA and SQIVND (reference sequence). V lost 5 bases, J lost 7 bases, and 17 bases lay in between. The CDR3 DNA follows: TGTGCCAGTAGTCAAACCGGCCGTATCATTGAAAAACTGTTTTTT. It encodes CASSQTGRIIEKLFF.

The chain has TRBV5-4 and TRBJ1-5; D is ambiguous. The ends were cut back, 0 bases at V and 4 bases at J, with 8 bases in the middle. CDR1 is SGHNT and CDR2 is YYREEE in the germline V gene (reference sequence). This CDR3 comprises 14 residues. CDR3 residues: CASSLGSGNQPQHF. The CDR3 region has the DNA TGTGCCAGCAGCTTGGGGTCCGGGAATCAGCCCCAGCATTTT.

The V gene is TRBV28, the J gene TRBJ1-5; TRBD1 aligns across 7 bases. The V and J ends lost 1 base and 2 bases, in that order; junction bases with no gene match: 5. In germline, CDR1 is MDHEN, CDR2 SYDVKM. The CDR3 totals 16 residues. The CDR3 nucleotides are TGTGCCAGCAGTTTATACGAGGGGGCGGGCAATCAGCCCCAGCATTTT. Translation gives CASSLYEGAGNQPQHF.